The present T cell receptor (beta chain) was sequenced within a study of T cell responses to AZD1222 COVID-19 vaccine. General observations from the study: Donors, mostly white British, included more females; clonal diversity was possibly underestimated. No repertoire was sampled before or during the peak T cell response, only after it. Regions 160-218 and 743-854 dominated among vaccine-associated CD4 TCRs spanning spike.

This table comes from immunoSEQ multiplex PCR, and its TCRdb copy is limited to in-frame clones, with some not included. The sample shows about 130,000 clones, around 85% of them seen only once. CDR3 size: 15 residues. The trim removed 6 bases at V and 4 bases at J, leaving 5 bases unmatched. Germline assignment: CDR1 LNHDA and CDR2 SQIVND (reference sequence). With respect to this clone: The antigen is unknown.

The TCR comes from an adult in good health. The J gene is TRBJ2-1, the V gene TRBV19; 11 nucleotides agree with TRBD2. Specimen: peripheral blood, collected on day 0 of AZD1222 vaccination. Here the CDR3 reads CASRLAGGPYNEQFF. The CDR3 DNA sequence: TGTGCCAGTAGGCTAGCGGGAGGCCCATACAATGAGCAGTTCTTC.